Listed here is a single TCR beta chain. Its antigen is not yet known. No base qualities exist here, and no much larger clone lies one base off it. TCR libraries were generated with the immunoSEQ multiplex PCR assay, using TCR-beta and/or TCR-alpha/delta assays for each sample. The Illumina high-throughput platform was used to sequence the amplified TCR libraries. As for the original processing: Clustering and dimensionality reduction relied on pairwise TCRdist distances among GMM-specific receptors from T cells that were either sorted ex vivo or expanded in vitro. Each clinical repertoire was scored by mean NN-distance, the average TCRdist to the nearest 10% of tetramer-positive reference sequences. To compute GEM TCR motif frequency, the fraction of unique TCRs matching known GEM sequences by V/J usage and CDR3 length was calculated. Linear discriminant analysis with leave-one-out cross-validation, implemented in scikit-learn, was used to classify active tuberculosis. TCRdb retrieved this table from immuneACCESS and kept in-frame rearrangements only. Not all clones are present; in checked studies, unresolved V genes account for under half, and no reason is known for the remainder. D and trimming come from the DNA, and the V and J calls and clone size come from that table. This sample gives tens of thousands of clones in total; approximately 97% of them show up just once. About 6.3% of the sample is in the top ten clones.

This specimen belongs to a study of T cells in tuberculosis (dated by TCRdb to between 2018 and 2020). For the wider study: To characterize T cells specific for the mycobacterial lipid antigen glucose monomycolate (GMM), the study used CD1B tetramers together with high-throughput TCR immunosequencing. A South African clinical cohort compared IGRA-negative adolescents, IGRA-positive adolescents with latent tuberculosis and adults with active tuberculosis, more than 9 per group. The paper as a whole reports these results and caveats: The smaller NN-distances in active tuberculosis patients were driven in part by shorter CDR3-alpha lengths, while the difference seen for TCR-beta was not statistically significant. Smaller mean NN-distances to GMM-specific TCRs were observed in active tuberculosis TCR-alpha repertoires than in IGRA-negative controls, suggesting clonal expansion of GMM-specific TCRs. With the diverse GMM-specific repertoire as input, a classifier achieved under 90% accuracy (AUROC around 0.93), whereas GEM motif frequencies as input gave around 70% accuracy. Clinical samples were chosen by availability of cryopreserved specimens, and active tuberculosis cases were adults while controls were adolescents.

At study entry, adolescents were screened for latent tuberculosis infection by tuberculin skin test and QuantiFERON-TB GOLD In-Tube IGRA. Unsorted cryopreserved PBMC were immunosequenced, covering on average approximately 91,000 T cells per clinical donor. Eleven high schools in the Worcester region of the Western Cape, South Africa, served as enrollment sites for adolescents aged 12 to 18 years. Some 10 M. tuberculosis-infected and ten uninfected adolescents were selected with matching for age and sex. Adolescent PBMC were isolated from freshly drawn heparinized blood by density centrifugation and cryopreserved. V sheds 1 base and J sheds 2 bases, leaving 14 bases between their ends. Sequences SEHNR (CDR1) and FQNEAQ (CDR2) are obtained from the germline V gene (reference sequence). The CDR3 goes from the cysteine to the phenylalanine over 16 residues. CDR3 DNA only is kept here, 48 bases in frame from base 1.

This receptor was obtained from a donor between 10 and 35 years old with latent tuberculosis or without tuberculosis infection. The chain joins TRBV7-9 to TRBJ1-1; a tentative D call is TRBD1 (5 bases match). The sample taken for sequencing was PBMCs. The CDR3 region reads CASSLGNGGLNTEAFF. The nucleotide sequence is given as TGTGCCAGCAGCTTAGGCAATGGGGGGTTAAACACTGAAGCTTTCTTT.